The 23 T cell receptor beta chains reported below all come from one sample, sequenced in a study of OX40 agonist ivuxolimab in advanced cancers. TCRdb keeps only in-frame clones here, not all; method: immunoSEQ multiplex PCR. This sample has roughly 60,000 clones, with about 85% found just once. The sequencing here drew on CD4+ or CD8+ T cells sorted from blood, taken in a trial of the OX40 agonist ivuxolimab. The origin of the receptors is an adult with an advanced solid tumor such as melanoma, head and neck, liver or kidney cancer.

The CDR3 DNA sequence: TGTGCCAGCAGTAGGGGGACAAAGCAGTACTTC. It encodes CASSRGTKQYF. The rearrangement joins TRBV27 to TRBJ2-7; TRBD1 is a possible D gene (6 bases). Trimming removed 5 bases from V and 8 bases from J, with 10 bases in between. Looked up from germline, CDR1 is MNHEY and CDR2 is SMNVEV (reference sequence). The CDR3 sequence is 11 residues long.

The CDR3 spells CASSRQGSYEQYF. The CDR3 nucleotides are TGTGCCAGCAGTAGACAGGGCTCCTACGAGCAGTACTTC. The chain combines TRBV6-5 with TRBJ2-5; 7 bases fit TRBD1. The last part of the DNA fits TRBJ2-7 better; the J call may be wrong. This CDR3 spans 13 amino acids. CDR1 is MNHEY and CDR2 is SVGAGI in the germline V gene.

J is TRBJ1-1 and V is TRBV2; D perhaps matches TRBD1 (5 bases). Germline V gene sequence: CDR1 SNHLY, CDR2 FYNNEI. V was pared by 4 bases and J by 3 bases, with 12 bases between. The length of the CDR3 is 14 residues. CDR3 bases: TGTGCCAGCAGTGCTGGCAGGGTCGACACTGAAGCTTTCTTT. It is translated as CASSAGRVDTEAFF.

The chain combines TRBV6-1 with TRBJ1-2; a possible D gene is TRBD1 (5 bases). There are 13 residues in the CDR3. Germline V gives CDR1 MNHNS, CDR2 SASEGT. Trimming pared 6 bases from V and 2 bases from J, leaving 10 bases between. The DNA for the CDR3 is TGTGCCAGCAGGGATGACAGAAACTATGGCTACACCTTC. This sequence encodes CASRDDRNYGYTF.

The chain employs TRBV6-6 and TRBJ2-7; a weak D match, TRBD1 (5 bases). V was shortened by 5 bases and J by 0 bases, with 11 bases between the two germline ends. Per the germline V gene, CDR1 is MNHNY and CDR2 is SVGAGI (reference sequence). The CDR3 sequence is 14 residues long. CDR3 region: CASSLDIFSYEQYF. The DNA of the CDR3 is TGTGCCAGCAGTCTGGACATTTTCTCCTACGAGCAGTACTTC.

The chain has TRBV4-1 and TRBJ2-7; 7 bases agree with TRBD2. Germline-derived CDR1 and CDR2 are MGHRA and YSYEKL. The J segment lost 0 bases and the V segment lost 2 bases, leaving 4 bases of the junction unmatched. The CDR3 sequence is 15 residues long. The CDR3 nucleotides read TGCGCCAGCAGCCAACGAGCGGGGAGCTCCTACGAGCAGTACTTC. Protein sequence: CASSQRAGSSYEQYF.

This rearrangement joins TRBV9 to TRBJ2-7; D possibly corresponds to TRBD1 (7 bases). V dropped 6 bases and J dropped 4 bases, with 11 bases sitting between them. The CDR3 runs 12 residues. The germline CDR1 and CDR2 sequences are SGDLS and YYNGEE. CDR3 amino acids: CASNSGGYEQYF. CDR3 DNA sequence: TGTGCCAGCAACTCAGGGGGGTACGAGCAGTACTTC.

This chain joins TRBV7-3 and TRBJ2-5, with D uncertain. The CDR3 totals 18 residues. The germline gives CDR1 SGHTA, CDR2 FQGTGA. V lost 5 bases to trimming and J lost 3 bases, with 25 bases between them. The CDR3 is CASSLSGLEASKKETQYF. The CDR3 region has the DNA TGTGCCAGCAGCCTCAGTGGTCTTGAGGCCTCTAAAAAAGAGACCCAGTACTTC.

V gene TRBV5-5 combines with J gene TRBJ1-5; D unresolved. CDR1 and CDR2 from the germline V gene are SGHKS and YYEKEE (reference sequence). Trimming removed 0 bases from V and 5 bases from J, with 9 bases in between. The CDR3 is made up of 14 amino acids. The CDR3 spells CASSLASEHQPQHF. CDR3 in DNA: TGTGCCAGCAGCTTGGCCAGTGAGCATCAGCCCCAGCATTTT.

This clone was detected only a few times. The V and J genes are TRBV2 and TRBJ1-6; D perhaps matches TRBD1 (5 bases). Germline V lookup: CDR1 SNHLY, CDR2 FYNNEI. The ends were cut back, 5 bases at V and 6 bases at J, with 8 bases in the middle. This CDR3 contains 13 residues. The CDR3 sequence is CASSPGLNSPLHF. CDR3 coding DNA: TGTGCCAGCAGTCCGGGGCTTAATTCACCCCTCCACTTT.

The DNA for the CDR3 is TGTGCCAGTAGTCTCCGGACCATGAGGGGCCTCCTATGGGGCAATCAGCCCCAGCATTTT. This codes for CASSLRTMRGLLWGNQPQHF. This chain joins TRBV19 and TRBJ1-5; D is perhaps TRBD1 (5 bases). Trimming took 5 bases from V and 2 from J, leaving 28 bases between them. Germline CDR1 reads LNHDA; CDR2 reads SQIVND (reference sequence). CDR3 length: 20 amino acids.

J is TRBJ1-1 and V is TRBV27; D is unresolved. The V end was cut by 2 bases, the J end by 3 bases, with 7 bases between. This CDR3 is 13 amino acids long. CDR1 and CDR2 from the germline V gene are MNHEY and SMNVEV (reference sequence). CDR3 amino acids: CASSLGGDTEAFF. CDR3 DNA sequence: TGTGCCAGCAGTTTAGGCGGGGACACTGAAGCTTTCTTT.

This rearrangement joins TRBV6-6 to TRBJ1-3; unclear D gene. The CDR3 is 12 amino acids. CDR1 is MNHNY, CDR2 SVGAGI, per germline (reference sequence). The V gene lost 0 bases and the J gene lost 8 bases, with 5 bases spanning the gap. CDR3 sequence: CASSYSEHTIYF. The CDR3 DNA sequence: TGTGCCAGCAGTTACTCGGAGCACACCATATATTTT.

This clone was seen a single time. V gene TRBV30 combines with J gene TRBJ1-2, with TRBD1 matching 8 bases. The CDR3 has 13 amino acids. Germline trimming cut 5 bases from V and 4 bases from J; bases unmatched to any gene: 6. Germline V gives CDR1 GTSNPN, CDR2 SVGIG (reference sequence). CDR3 loop: CAWDRGSAYGYTF. The CDR3 DNA is TGTGCCTGGGACAGGGGTTCGGCCTATGGCTACACCTTC.

J is TRBJ2-3 and V is TRBV27, with D unresolved. Deletions cut 8 bases from V and 10 bases from J, with 22 bases between. The CDR3 has 14 residues. Germline V gene data show CDR1 as MNHEY and CDR2 as SMNVEV (reference sequence). CDR3 amino acids: CASAASLGISAQYF. CDR3 bases: TGTGCCAGCGCCGCCTCCCTGGGAATTTCGGCGCAGTATTTT.

This chain joins TRBV11-2 and TRBJ2-1; D possibly corresponds to TRBD1 (5 bases). From germline, CDR1 is SGHAT and CDR2 FQNNGV. This CDR3 has 12 amino acids. The V and J ends lost 5 bases and 6 bases respectively, with 8 bases between them. The CDR3 bases are TGTGCCAGCAGCCAGGACACCAATGAGCAGTTCTTC. Translation: CASSQDTNEQFF.

The CDR3 nucleotides are TGTGCCAGCAGCAGAAGCGGGGCCCAGAGAGATACGCAGTATTTT. Encoded protein: CASSRSGAQRDTQYF. The genes are TRBV7-2 and TRBJ2-3; the match to TRBD2 covers 7 bases. The length of the CDR3 is 15 residues. The germline gives CDR1 SGHTA, CDR2 FQGNSA. V trimming: 5 bases; J trimming: 5 bases; junction bases outside the gene matches: 10.

V is TRBV7-9 and J is TRBJ2-5, with 11 bases lining up with TRBD2. The CDR3 totals 17 residues. Germline V gives CDR1 SEHNR, CDR2 FQNEAQ (reference sequence). Losses at the gene ends were 10 bases for V and 2 bases for J; bases not matched to a gene: 15. CDR3 nucleotides: TGTGCCATCTCAAGCCCCAGGGGACTAGCGGCACAAGAGACCCAGTACTTC. Translation gives CAISSPRGLAAQETQYF.

V usage is TRBV6-5 and J usage is TRBJ1-1; possible D gene TRBD1, 5 bases. The CDR3 loop spans 15 amino acids. Trimming left V 1 base short and J 4 bases short, with 13 bases between. Per germline, CDR1 MNHEY and CDR2 SVGAGI. CDR3 in DNA: TGTGCCAGCAGTTACTTACTTCACGGGGGCACTGAAGCTTTCTTT. Amino acids: CASSYLLHGGTEAFF.

This CDR3 is CASSRDRGVIGYGYTF. The CDR3 region has the DNA TGTGCCAGCAGCCGGGACAGGGGGGTTATAGGGTATGGCTACACCTTC. This chain uses TRBV2 with TRBJ1-2, with 11 nucleotides matching TRBD1. J lost 5 bases, V lost 6 bases, and 11 bases had no gene match. The CDR3 has 16 residues. CDR1 SNHLY and CDR2 FYNNEI come from the germline V gene.

V and J are TRBV13 and TRBJ1-4; 9 bases line up with TRBD1. CDR1 and CDR2 (germline): PRHDT, FYEKMQ (reference sequence). V dropped 4 bases and J dropped 5; count of bases not matched to a gene: 5. The CDR3 contains 15 residues. CDR3 nucleotides: TGTGCCAGCAGCTCCCGGACAGGGGTAAATGAAAAACTGTTTTTT. Protein: CASSSRTGVNEKLFF.

The V and J genes are TRBV28 and TRBJ2-7; D could derive from TRBD1 or TRBD2 (6 bases each). The CDR3 runs 14 residues. In germline, CDR1 is MDHEN, CDR2 SYDVKM. V was trimmed by 6 bases and J by 0 bases, leaving 12 bases between them. The CDR3 loop reads CASRRGGNSYEQYF. The CDR3 nucleotides are TGTGCCAGCAGGAGAGGGGGGAACTCCTACGAGCAGTACTTC.

The CDR3 spells CASSPRDGASYEQYF. CDR3 nucleotide sequence: TGTGCCAGCAGCCCACGGGACGGTGCGTCCTACGAGCAGTACTTC. V and J are TRBV28 and TRBJ2-7; the D call may be TRBD1 or TRBD2 (5 bases each). The CDR3 contains 15 residues. Trimming left V 6 bases short and J 1 base short, with 16 bases between. Germline values: CDR1 MDHEN, CDR2 SYDVKM. The full variable domain, its missing parts supplied by reference TRBV28 and TRBJ2-7, is DVKVTQSSRYLVKRTGEKVFLECVQDMDHENMFWYRQDPGLGLRLIYFSYDVKMKEKGDIPEGYSVSREKKERFSLILESASTNQTSMYLCASSPRDGASYEQYFGPGTRLTVT.